The T cell receptor (beta chain) under discussion was sequenced for a study of blood T cell repertoires in COVID-19. Whole-study context: COVID-19 samples collected from the United States, Italy and Spain covered acute and convalescent phases. The cDNA or gDNA used as material had been derived from T cells, B-cell-depleted T cells, or PBMCs.

Original data processing: By means of reference gene primer amplification, nucleated cell counts were estimated. Data came from immunoSEQ multiplex PCR; TCRdb stores just in-frame clones and leaves some out. The V and J calls and clone size were taken over from that table, and D and trimming were inferred from the DNA. Here the sample spans some 200,000 clones, nearly 90% being singletons. Unmatched junction bases numbered 6, after V lost 4 bases and J lost 3 bases. CDR3 length: 15 residues. Germline V gene lookup returns CDR1 SNHLY and CDR2 FYNNEI. The sample holds one count of this clone. This receptor was identified in a woman aged 18 to 35 who had recovered from COVID-19. This chain joins TRBV2 and TRBJ1-1; 9 bases map to TRBD1. Sequencing input: peripheral blood. CDR3: CASSGGQGRYTEAFF. CDR3 DNA: TGTGCCAGCAGTGGGGGACAGGGTAGGTACACTGAAGCTTTCTTT.